This T cell receptor beta chain appears in the sequencing data of a study of blood T cell repertoires in COVID-19. About the research overall: Researchers got acute and convalescent COVID-19 samples from the United States, Italy and Spain.

Germline loops: CDR1 LNHDA, CDR2 SQIVND (reference sequence). The CDR3 is made up of 15 amino acids. The ends lost 3 bases at V and 4 bases at J; junction bases unmatched: 8. Profiled with immunoSEQ multiplex PCR; TCRdb holds only in-frame clones, not every one. Of approximately 110,000 clones listed, roughly 72% are singletons. The sequencing sample was made of peripheral blood. The TCR comes from a man older than 75 with COVID-19, enrolled during active disease. This rearrangement joins TRBV19 to TRBJ1-1, with 7 bases fitting TRBD1. CDR3 protein: CASSIRGARGTEAFF. CDR3 nucleotide sequence: TGTGCCAGTAGTATCAGGGGGGCAAGAGGCACTGAAGCTTTCTTT. Together with reference TRBV19 and TRBJ1-1, the CDR3 gives the full variable domain: DGGITQSPKYLFRKEGQNVTLSCEQNLNHDAMYWYRQDPGQGLRLIYYSQIVNDFQKGDIAEGYSVSREKKESFPLTVTSAQKNPTAFYLCASSIRGARGTEAFFGQGTRLTVV.